This T cell receptor beta chain is from a study of shared clonotypes between healthy human individuals. Study information: CD4 naive and memory got three plates each, CD8 naive two, CD8 memory one. Study-wide findings and caveats: Naive CD4 clonotype sharing across a handful of donors was approximately 5.2%. Rarefaction indicated that sorted-subset sequencing remained incomplete although depth was large.

Terminally differentiated effector memory CD45RA+ cells were excluded by CCR7 positive selection of CD45RO-negative cells. Adult Caucasians living in Nashville, Tennessee made up all of the donors. This clone was found once. The antigen is unknown. The CDR3 totals 15 residues. Germline CDR1 SGHAT, CDR2 FQNNGV. V lost 2 bases to trimming and J lost 3 bases, with 14 bases between them. The protocol was immunoSEQ multiplex PCR, while the TCRdb copy is restricted to in-frame clones and leaves out a portion. The sample shows 1.5 million to 2.5 million clones, approximately 94% of them seen only once. The origin of this receptor is a man aged 18 to 35 in good health. The chain uses TRBV11-2 and TRBJ2-7; the D gene is possibly TRBD2 (6 bases). Sequenced material: naive CD8+ T cells sorted from blood. CDR3: CASSLPGGAHYEQYF. In nucleotides, the CDR3 is TGTGCCAGCAGCTTACCCGGCGGGGCGCACTACGAGCAGTACTTC.